What follows are 9 T cell receptor beta chains derived from one specimen sequenced in a study of graft-versus-host responses after intestinal transplantation. Using immunoSEQ multiplex PCR, the repertoire was profiled, and TCRdb retains in-frame clones only, with some absent. The sample yields more than 100,000 clones, about 93% seen once. Their target antigens are unknown. The source was unstimulated CD4+ T cells sorted from spleen or lymph node cells, collected before intestinal transplant. These receptors were collected from a human donor who received an intestinal transplant.

This chain uses TRBV28 with TRBJ2-5; D gene unclear. V was trimmed by 5 bases and J by 5 bases, leaving 18 bases between them. Germline V lookup: CDR1 MDHEN, CDR2 SYDVKM. The CDR3 sequence is 15 residues long. The CDR3 region has the DNA TGTGCCAGCAGTCCTTCGACGGCCCAGGACGAGACCCAGTACTTC. Its translation: CASSPSTAQDETQYF.

J is TRBJ1-2 and V is TRBV6-5; D gene ambiguous. Trimming shortened V by 6 bases and J by 4 bases, and 18 bases separated the two germline ends. CDR3 length equals 15 residues. CDR1 and CDR2 from the germline V gene are MNHEY and SVGAGI. The CDR3 nucleotides are TGTGCCAGCAGGACCCCAGCCTCCACGTTCTATGGCTACACCTTC. It encodes CASRTPASTFYGYTF.

The chain joins TRBV12-5 to TRBJ2-1; 15 bases line up with TRBD2. The CDR3 has 24 amino acids. V was clipped by 0 bases and J by 4 bases; unmatched bases: 22. Germline CDR1 and CDR2: LGHNT and FRNRAP. CDR3 coding DNA: TGTGCTAGTGGTTTGGTACTTGTCGTCTGGACTAGCGGGAGGGCCGAAACAACTTACAATGAGCAGTTCTTC. Protein sequence: CASGLVLVVWTSGRAETTYNEQFF.

The rearrangement uses TRBV6-1 and TRBJ2-1; 7 nucleotides align to TRBD1. The V segment lost 4 bases and the J segment 2 bases; nucleotides outside the gene matches: 5. This CDR3 is built from 15 residues. Germline values: CDR1 MNHNS, CDR2 SASEGT. The CDR3 reads CASSARQGPYNEQFF. The CDR3 DNA reads as TGTGCCAGCAGTGCCCGACAGGGACCCTACAATGAGCAGTTCTTC.

The rearrangement uses TRBV7-5 and TRBJ2-1. TRBV7-5 is listed as a pseudogene. This CDR3 contains 12 residues. The CDR3 DNA reads TGTGCCAGAAGCTTAGACGACAATGAGCAGTTCTTC. As protein: CARSLDDNEQFF.

V gene TRBV6-1 combines with J gene TRBJ1-2, with 9 bases that match TRBD1. The length of the CDR3 is 14 residues. Per germline, CDR1 MNHNS and CDR2 SASEGT. J gave up 3 bases and V 9 bases, and 8 bases lay outside the gene matches. CDR3 protein: CASYRDRDDYGYTF. Here the CDR3 DNA reads TGTGCCAGTTACCGGGACAGGGACGACTATGGCTACACCTTC.

This chain joins TRBV30 and TRBJ2-2, with a tentative D call TRBD1 (6 bases). The germline gives CDR1 GTSNPN, CDR2 SVGIG (reference sequence). This CDR3 region has 14 residues. V was trimmed by 7 bases and J by 4 bases, leaving 16 bases between them. The CDR3 spells CASQGRGFTGELFF. CDR3 sequence (DNA): TGTGCCTCACAGGGCCGGGGATTCACCGGGGAGCTGTTTTTT.

The V gene is TRBV30, the J gene TRBJ2-3; 10 bases match TRBD1. The germline CDR1 and CDR2 sequences are GTSNPN and SVGIG (reference sequence). V dropped 0 bases and J dropped 3; count of bases not matched to a gene: 0. The CDR3 consists of 14 residues. This CDR3 is CAWSVGQGTDTQYF. CDR3 nucleotides: TGTGCCTGGAGTGTGGGACAGGGGACAGATACGCAGTATTTT.

The V call is TRBV30, the J call TRBJ1-2; D might be TRBD1 (6 bases). V was cut by 5 bases and J by 7 bases, with 11 bases left in between. This CDR3 contains 11 residues. The V gene's germline CDR1 is GTSNPN and CDR2 SVGIG (reference sequence). The CDR3 spells CAWATGSGYTF. In DNA form, the CDR3 reads TGTGCCTGGGCAACAGGGAGTGGCTACACCTTC.